This TCR beta chain was captured in a study of response to subunit inactivated influenza vaccine. Using its own MiXCR run on the RT-PCR reads, TCRdb lists one record per CDR3 protein. Among about 540,000 distinct CDR3 sequences listed, less than 25% were seen once. These same data were also listed under a study on T cells expressing NK-cell markers. That source notes: Scientists made TCR beta cDNA using 5'RACE template switching with UMIs. All TCR beta repertoires analysed originated from sorted CD3+CD56+NKG2C+, CD3+CD56+NKG2C- and CD3+CD56-NKG2C+ T cells. These same clonotypes (in several donors) also led the CD3+CD56-NKG2C+ fraction.

Specimen: CD4+ T cells sorted from PBMCs, collected about 12 days after vaccination. This sequence originates from a man aged 45-65 years who received an inactivated influenza vaccine.

The CDR3 bases are TGTGCCAGCAGTTACGGTTCGGGACAGGGCTCCTACGAGCAGTACTTC. It yields the protein CASSYGSGQGSYEQYF. The chain is built from TRBV6-5 and TRBJ2-7; TRBD1 agrees at 9 bases. J lost 0 bases, V lost 2 bases, and 5 bases had no gene match. The CDR3 has 16 residues. Germline CDR1 MNHEY, CDR2 SVGAGI.